This record looks at one TCR beta chain sequence and its context. What it recognizes is unknown. The data stem from a study of T cell responses to AZD1222 COVID-19 vaccine. The CDR3 runs 16 residues. V lost 4 bases to trimming and J lost 0 bases, with 10 bases between them. The germline gives CDR1 SGHVS, CDR2 FQNEAQ. Sequenced by immunoSEQ multiplex PCR; TCRdb stores in-frame clones only, minus some. The table has around 100,000 clones, about 80% seen once. Study-wide results and limits: Seropositive AZD1222 recipients at baseline numbered only six or seven. Sampling captured repertoires only after the peak T cell response. Clonal diversity may have been underestimated, and the donors were mostly white British, with more females than males. Of spike-specific TCRs, nearly half reportedly target regions left unmutated in variants.

The clonotype comes from an adult in good health. Sample: peripheral blood, taken on day 0 of AZD1222 vaccination. The V and J genes are TRBV7-8 and TRBJ1-6; possibly TRBD1 for D (6 bases). The CDR3 region is CASSWTESSYNSPLHF. The CDR3 DNA reads as TGTGCCAGCAGCTGGACAGAGAGCTCCTATAATTCACCCCTCCACTTT. Combining the CDR3 with reference TRBV7-8 and TRBJ1-6 gives the whole variable domain GAGVSQSPRYKVAKRGQDVALRCDPISGHVSLFWYQQALGQGPEFLTYFQNEAQLDKSGLPSDRFFAERPEGSVSTLKIQRTQQEDSAVYLCASSWTESSYNSPLHFGNGTRLTVT.